The T cell receptor (beta chain) described here comes from a study of beta chain features in type 1 diabetes (dated by TCRdb to the late 2010s). At the level of the whole study: No differences in mean age, gender distribution, total cell number or subset yield were found between patients and healthy donors. A total of around 110,000,000 sorted cells were examined across all samples, and a strong correlation was observed between cell number per subset and RNA yield. The study compared TCRB repertoires of sorted circulating CD4+ T cell subsets between recently diagnosed type 1 diabetes patients and matched healthy donors. Whereas all 28 donors provided naive and central memory subsets, regulatory and stem cell-like memory subsets were isolated from just 8 patients and roughly eight healthy donors. Points the paper makes about the study in general: Because the HLA sub-analyses included only small numbers of individuals, any influence of HLA type on TCRB rearrangement was left unresolved. Shorter templates might be favored by PCR, yet because patient and control samples were amplified and corrected together, any such skew would affect both groups equally. Patients with type 1 diabetes made fewer insertions and deleted more nucleotides at VDJ recombination sites, implying thymic rearrangement abnormalities. Naive, central memory and regulatory TCRB repertoires appeared to be more similar among patients than among healthy donors. A moderate but significant shortening of TCRB CDR3 length was observed in type 1 diabetes patients in all four CD4+ subsets. Because cDNA was sequenced instead of genomic DNA, activated cells with high expression could be over-represented, although the groups did not differ in activation or CD3 levels.

The entire amount of isolated RNA was reverse transcribed using the High Capacity cDNA Reverse Transcription Kit, so the sequenced TCRB transcripts were expressed ones. Deep immunoSEQ sequencing was applied to naive, central memory and regulatory T cell samples, giving an average of roughly 3.6 million total reads per sample. Sorted cells were lysed in RLT buffer and RNA was extracted with DNase-treated RNeasy Micro or Mini kits, depending on cell number. Each cell subset was processed separately to prevent cross-contamination, with patient and healthy donor samples processed together. The immunoSEQ multiplex PCR was used to amplify TCRB sequences from cDNA, yielding 87-bp fragments that span the CDR3 region. The amplicons were sequenced using the Illumina HiSeq platform. The original methods were these. Synthetic template baselines were used to correct PCR bias computationally, reads within Hamming distance 2 were collapsed together, and singletons that could not be merged were discarded. Reads were aligned against IMGT so that V, D and J genes, CDR3 length and insertions or deletions at six rearrangement sites could be assigned. Within each subset, clonotype counts were normalized to sorted cell number, and only after that were true diversity and Gini coefficients computed with the tcR R package. The overlap coefficient, calculated on TCRB nucleotide sequences, was used to quantify repertoire sharing. Out-of-frame TCRB sequences from naive cells were analyzed as a proxy for the pre-selection repertoire. Here the immuneACCESS table is served through TCRdb, limited to in-frame sequences with V and J called. Missing clones are a known gap in these copies; in checked studies unresolved V genes cover under half, and the rest lacks a known reason. Clone size and V and J calls were adopted from that table, with D and trimming inferred from the DNA. This sample is represented by approximately 300,000 clones; about 11% of them were singletons. The ten largest account for about 0.015% of the sample.

This clone was picked up a small number of times. The target of this receptor is not known. There are no base qualities to consult, and no much larger clone falls within one base. The CDR3 spans 14 residues, from the cysteine through the phenylalanine. Only the CDR3 DNA stays, 42 bases, in frame from base 1. Via the germline V gene, CDR1 is KGHSH and CDR2 LQKENI. Between the V and J ends, shortened by 0 bases and 6 bases respectively, the junction contains 12 bases. A single peripheral blood draw of 90 to 150 mL on average was collected from each donor into heparinised tubes. A BD FACSAria II was used to sort naive, central memory, regulatory and stem cell-like memory CD4+ T cells with a panel that included CD45RO, CCR7, CD25, CD127, CD95 and CD27. A purity above 98% was achieved for all sorted populations. PBMCs were isolated right away by Lymphoprep density gradient centrifugation and were stained directly, without culture. To minimize batch effects, samples were stained and sorted in pairs, one healthy donor with one patient per experiment.

Input material: naive CD4+ T cells from blood. Explained via the paper, the cell subset or site label denotes: true naive CD4+ T cells. The rearrangement joined TRBV18 to TRBJ2-7; perhaps TRBD1 is the D gene, with 6 bases matching. The clonotype comes from a woman aged 30 to 39 in good health. The DNA is as follows: TGTGCCAGCTCACCACCAAACGGACAGCCCGAGCAGTACTTC. Its product reads: CASSPPNGQPEQYF. Supplemented by the reference TRBV18 and TRBJ2-7 proteins around the CDR3, the complete variable domain is NAGVMQNPRHLVRRRGQEARLRCSPMKGHSHVYWYRQLPEEGLKFMVYLQKENIIDESGMPKERFSAEFPKEGPSILRIQQVVRGDSAAYFCASSPPNGQPEQYFGPGTRLTVT.